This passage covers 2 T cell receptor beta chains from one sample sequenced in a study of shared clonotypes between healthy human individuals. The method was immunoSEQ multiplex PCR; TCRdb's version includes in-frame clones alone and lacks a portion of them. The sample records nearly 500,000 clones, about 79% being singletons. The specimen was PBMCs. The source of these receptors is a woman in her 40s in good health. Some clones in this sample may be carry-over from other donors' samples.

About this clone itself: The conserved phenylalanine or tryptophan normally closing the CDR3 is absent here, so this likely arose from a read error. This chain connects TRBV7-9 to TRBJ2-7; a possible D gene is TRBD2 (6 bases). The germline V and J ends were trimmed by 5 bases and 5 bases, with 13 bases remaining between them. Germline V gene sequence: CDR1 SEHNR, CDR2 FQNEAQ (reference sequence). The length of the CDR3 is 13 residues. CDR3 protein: CASSRRGLDEQYL. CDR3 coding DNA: TGTGCCAGCAGCCGGAGGGGCCTCGACGAGCAGTACCTC.

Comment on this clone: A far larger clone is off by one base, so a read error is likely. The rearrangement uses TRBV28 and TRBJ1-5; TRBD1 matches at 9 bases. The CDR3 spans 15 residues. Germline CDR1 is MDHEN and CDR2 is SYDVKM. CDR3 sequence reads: CACRLQGQGGQPQHF. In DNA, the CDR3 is TGTGCCTGCAGGTTACAGGGACAGGGTGGGCAGCCCCAGCATTTT.